This T cell receptor (beta chain) emerged from a study of T cell responses to AZD1222 COVID-19 vaccine listed by TCRdb under 2021. For context, the study as a whole: AZD1222 recipients whose second dose came at about 4 weeks and those whose second dose came at about 12 weeks were combined into one group, since spike-specific TCR depth and breadth did not differ between the two schedules. A total of 233 trial participants underwent TCR sequencing, of whom 200 to 220 had received two doses of AZD1222 and about 25 had received two doses of the MenACWY control vaccine. Enrollment into the trials was organized by age into subgroups of 18-55, 56-69 and 70-plus years, and those subgroups contained about 160, 30 and 59 TCR-sequenced participants, respectively. Broad study findings and their caveats: Because no day 14 peak-response samples were available, the repertoires could be characterized only after the peak T cell response. In the small 56-69-year group, the increase in depth fell short of significance, most likely because of low power. Nearly half of unique spike-specific TCRs reportedly recognized epitopes outside regions mutated in the B.1.351 and B.1.1.7 variants. Participants were mostly white British, with more females than males. The authors suggested clonal diversity may have been underestimated. Vaccine-associated CD4 TCRs spanned the whole spike protein, with dominant responses in regions 160-218 and 743-854. Conclusions about previously exposed vaccinees are limited, since just a handful of AZD1222 recipients were seropositive for SARS-CoV-2 at baseline. After two AZD1222 doses, both the breadth and the depth of spike-specific TCRs were significantly higher than at day 0 and than in MenACWY recipients.

The sample's time point label, in plain terms: baseline before first vaccination. Vaccinee samples came from UK trials COV001 and COV002, including a single-blind randomized controlled phase 2/3 trial of AZD1222 (ChAdOx1 nCoV-19) in healthy adults. For TCRbeta chain sequencing, PBMC samples from trial participants were taken at day 0 and at day 28 after the second dose. The CDR3 regions of human TCRbeta chains were analyzed by immunosequencing. Concerning the study's data processing: Repertoire TCRs were checked for matches against a reference library of SARS-CoV-2-specific TCRs that had been generated using the MIRA antigen-specificity platform. Breadth was defined as the fraction of unique TCRs that were SARS-CoV-2-associated, and depth was defined as the fraction of total T cells that were SARS-CoV-2-associated. Each spike-specific TCR was assigned to its reactive spike region and to a CD4 or CD8 class using the MIRA data. Log10-transformed breadth and depth values were compared by one-way ANOVA with Sidak's multiple comparisons tests. Sourced from immuneACCESS, this table was stored by TCRdb with only in-frame sequences that have V and J called. A share of the clones is absent; for the studies checked, an unresolved V gene accounts for under half, and the remainder has no known explanation. V and J calls and clone size are as listed in that table; D and trimming were resolved from the DNA. The sample table contains about 140,000 clones; only one count was recorded for roughly 90% of them. About 3% of the sample belongs to the ten largest clones.

As for this clone: The antigen it binds to is not known. It has no much larger one-base neighbor in the sample; base qualities were not kept.

This TCR was recovered from an adult in good health. The sequenced sample was peripheral blood, obtained on day 0 of AZD1222 vaccination.

The nucleotide sequence is TGTGCCAGCAGCCGCGGACAAGGGGTTGTGGGGACCCAGTACTTC. Its coded protein is CASSRGQGVVGTQYF. The rearrangement combines TRBV28 with TRBJ2-5; the D gene is perhaps TRBD1, from 5 matching bases. The cysteine opens and the phenylalanine closes a CDR3 of 15 amino acids. The sequence is cut down to CDR3 DNA, 45 bases in frame from base 1. V lost 6 bases and J lost 7 bases; the stretch between them is 21 bases long. Based on the germline V gene, the CDR1 and CDR2 sequences are MDHEN and SYDVKM. With all but the CDR3 taken from the reference TRBV28 and TRBJ2-5 genes, the full variable domain is: DVKVTQSSRYLVKRTGEKVFLECVQDMDHENMFWYRQDPGLGLRLIYFSYDVKMKEKGDIPEGYSVSREKKERFSLILESASTNQTSMYLCASSRGQGVVGTQYFGPGTRLLVL.